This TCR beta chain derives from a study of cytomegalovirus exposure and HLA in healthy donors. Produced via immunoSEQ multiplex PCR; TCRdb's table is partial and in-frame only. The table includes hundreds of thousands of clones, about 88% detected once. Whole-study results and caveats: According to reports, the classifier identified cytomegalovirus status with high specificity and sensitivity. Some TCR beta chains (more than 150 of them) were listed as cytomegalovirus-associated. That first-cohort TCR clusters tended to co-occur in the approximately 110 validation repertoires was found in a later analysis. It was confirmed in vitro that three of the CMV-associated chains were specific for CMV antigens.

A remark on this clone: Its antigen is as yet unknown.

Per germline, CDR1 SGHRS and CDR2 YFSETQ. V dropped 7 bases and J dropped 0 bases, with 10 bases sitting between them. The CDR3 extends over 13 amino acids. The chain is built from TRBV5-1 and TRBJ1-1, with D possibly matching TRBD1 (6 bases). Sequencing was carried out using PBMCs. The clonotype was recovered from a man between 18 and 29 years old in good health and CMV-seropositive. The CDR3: CASGGTLNTEAFF. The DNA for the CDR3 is TGCGCCAGCGGCGGGACATTGAACACTGAAGCTTTCTTT.